This T cell receptor beta chain derives from a study of cytomegalovirus exposure and HLA in healthy donors. The germline V gene encodes CDR1 LNHNV and CDR2 YYDKDF (reference sequence). CDR3 length equals 17 residues. V gave up 0 bases and J gave up 7 bases; unmatched junction bases: 12. It was with 60 Vbeta and 13 Jbeta primers that the PCR ran. Libraries were prepared by immunoSEQ multiplex PCR; TCRdb keeps only in-frame clonotypes and omits some of them. The table shows more than 95,000 clones, with around 78% occurring only once. The chain links TRBV15 to TRBJ2-5, with 9 bases lining up with TRBD1. Sequenced: PBMCs. The sequence came from a woman aged 40 to 50 in good health and CMV-seronegative. DNA for the CDR3: TGTGCCACCAGCAGAGAACCGGGACAGGGTTTTAGGGGGACCCAGTACTTC. Its protein product is CATSREPGQGFRGTQYF. Combining the CDR3 with reference TRBV15 and TRBJ2-5 gives the whole variable domain DAMVIQNPRYQVTQFGKPVTLSCSQTLNHNVMYWYQQKSSQAPKLLFHYYDKDFNNEADTPDNFQSRRPNTSFCFLDIRSPGLGDTAMYLCATSREPGQGFRGTQYFGPGTRLLVL.